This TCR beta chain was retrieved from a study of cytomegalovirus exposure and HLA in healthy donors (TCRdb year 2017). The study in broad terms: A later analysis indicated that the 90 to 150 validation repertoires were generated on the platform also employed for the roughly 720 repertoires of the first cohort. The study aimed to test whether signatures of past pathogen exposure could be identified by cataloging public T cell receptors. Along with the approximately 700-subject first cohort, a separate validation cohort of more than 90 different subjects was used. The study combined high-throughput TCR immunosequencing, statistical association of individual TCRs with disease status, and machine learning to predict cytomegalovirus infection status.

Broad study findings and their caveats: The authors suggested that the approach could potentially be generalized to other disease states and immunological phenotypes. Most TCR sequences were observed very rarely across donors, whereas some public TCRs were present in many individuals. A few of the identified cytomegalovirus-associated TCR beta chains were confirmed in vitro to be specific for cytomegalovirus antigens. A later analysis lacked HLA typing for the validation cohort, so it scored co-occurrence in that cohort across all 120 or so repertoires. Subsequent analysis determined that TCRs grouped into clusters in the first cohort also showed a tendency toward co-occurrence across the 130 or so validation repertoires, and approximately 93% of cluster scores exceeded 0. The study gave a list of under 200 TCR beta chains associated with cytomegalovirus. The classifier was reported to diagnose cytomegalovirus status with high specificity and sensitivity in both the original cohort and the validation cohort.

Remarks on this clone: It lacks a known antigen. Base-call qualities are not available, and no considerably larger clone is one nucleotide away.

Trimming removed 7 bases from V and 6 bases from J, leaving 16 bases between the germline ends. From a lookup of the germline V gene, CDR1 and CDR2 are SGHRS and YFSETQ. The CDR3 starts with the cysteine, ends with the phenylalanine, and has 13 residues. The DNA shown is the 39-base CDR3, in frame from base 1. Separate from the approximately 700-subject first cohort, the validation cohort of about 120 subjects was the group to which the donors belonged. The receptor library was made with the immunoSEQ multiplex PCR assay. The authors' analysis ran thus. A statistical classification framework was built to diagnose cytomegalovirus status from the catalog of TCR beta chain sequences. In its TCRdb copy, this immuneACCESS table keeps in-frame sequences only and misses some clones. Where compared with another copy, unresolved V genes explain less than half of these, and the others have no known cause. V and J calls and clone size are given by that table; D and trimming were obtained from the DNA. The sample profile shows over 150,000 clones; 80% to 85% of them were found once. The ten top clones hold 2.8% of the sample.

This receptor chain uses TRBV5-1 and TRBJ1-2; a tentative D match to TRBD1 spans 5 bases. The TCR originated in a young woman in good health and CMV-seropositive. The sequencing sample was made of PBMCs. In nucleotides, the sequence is TGCGCCAGCTTCTCAACTCAGGGCGATGGCTACACCTTC. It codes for CASFSTQGDGYTF. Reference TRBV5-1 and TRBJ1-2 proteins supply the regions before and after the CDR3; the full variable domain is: KAGVTQTPRYLIKTRGQQVTLSCSPISGHRSVSWYQQTPGQGLQFLFEYFSETQRNKGNFPGRFSGRQFSNSRSEMNVSTLELGDSALYLCASFSTQGDGYTFGSGTRLTVV.